A selection of T cell receptor beta chains follows, all from one sample in a study of human T cells and chemical hapten exposure. One entry per CDR3 protein results from TCRdb running MiXCR on the RACE reads. The sample lists around 120,000 distinct CDR3 sequences, 13% occurring once. Sequenced material: whole blood, taken in connection with sensitization to the hapten diphenylcyclopropenone (DPC). The source of these receptors is a young woman with alopecia areata. Some clones in this sample may be carry-over from other donors' samples. The CDR3 runs from the conserved cysteine through the conserved F or W. Fields, in order: clone size, V gene, J gene, D gene, CDR3 length, CDR3 DNA, CDR3 protein. The D gene is left open where the match is weak. Where a row states a size, it is once, few, many or the class of an expanded clone; other rows omit it.

clone size: few; V gene: TRBV20-1; J gene: TRBJ1-2; D gene: NA; CDR3 length: 13; CDR3 DNA: TGCAGTGCTAGAGAGGGGGCAGGCTATGGCTACACCTTC; CDR3 protein: CSAREGAGYGYTF
clone size: many; V gene: TRBV20-1; J gene: TRBJ1-3; D gene: TRBD1; CDR3 length: 15; CDR3 DNA: TGCAGTGCTACCACAGGGGCCGTCTCTGGAAACACCATATATTTT; CDR3 protein: CSATTGAVSGNTIYF
clone size: few; V gene: TRBV30; J gene: TRBJ1-4; D gene: NA; CDR3 length: 14; CDR3 DNA: TGTGCCTGGAGTGTAGGATCCTTTGATGAAAAACTGTTTTTT; CDR3 protein: CAWSVGSFDEKLFF
clone size: NA; V gene: TRBV7-9; J gene: TRBJ2-5; D gene: NA; CDR3 length: 10; CDR3 DNA: TGTGCCAGCAGCTTTGAGACCCAGTACTTC; CDR3 protein: CASSFETQYF
clone size: many; V gene: TRBV6-1; J gene: TRBJ2-1; D gene: TRBD1; CDR3 length: 16; CDR3 DNA: TGTGCCAGCAGTGAGCCTTACAGGGGCGAAGACAATGAGCAGTTCTTC; CDR3 protein: CASSEPYRGEDNEQFF
clone size: few; V gene: TRBV6-5; J gene: TRBJ1-2; D gene: NA; CDR3 length: 14; CDR3 DNA: TGTGCCAGCAGTTACAACCACGACCTGTATGGCTACACCTTC; CDR3 protein: CASSYNHDLYGYTF
clone size: NA; V gene: TRBV9; J gene: TRBJ1-1; D gene: NA; CDR3 length: 14; CDR3 DNA: TGTGCCAGCAGCGTAGCAGGGGATGACACTGAAGCTTTCTTT; CDR3 protein: CASSVAGDDTEAFF
clone size: many; V gene: TRBV7-9; J gene: TRBJ1-4; D gene: TRBD1; CDR3 length: 14; CDR3 DNA: TGTGCCAGCATCGCGGACAGGGTAGAGGGGGAACTGTTTTTT; CDR3 protein: CASIADRVEGELFF
clone size: few; V gene: TRBV4-2; J gene: TRBJ2-3; D gene: NA; CDR3 length: 13; CDR3 DNA: TGTGCCAGCTTCAGCGGATCCACAGATACGCAGTATTTT; CDR3 protein: CASFSGSTDTQYF
clone size: many; V gene: TRBV4-3; J gene: TRBJ1-1; D gene: NA; CDR3 length: 20; CDR3 DNA: TGCGCCAGCAGCCTAGTCCGGGGCTTCGGAAACCTTATCATGAACACTGAAGCTTTCTTT; CDR3 protein: CASSLVRGFGNLIMNTEAFF
clone size: NA; V gene: TRBV7-3; J gene: TRBJ2-2; D gene: NA; CDR3 length: 15; CDR3 DNA: TGTGCCAGCAGCCCCCGGGGCAGGGGCACCGGGGAGCTGTTTTTT; CDR3 protein: CASSPRGRGTGELFF
clone size: NA; V gene: TRBV7-9; J gene: TRBJ1-5; D gene: NA; CDR3 length: 13; CDR3 DNA: TGTGCCAGCAGCTTAGGAAGCGGGCAGCCCCAGCATTTT; CDR3 protein: CASSLGSGQPQHF
clone size: few; V gene: TRBV6-5; J gene: TRBJ2-1; D gene: NA; CDR3 length: 16; CDR3 DNA: TGTGCCAGCAGTTACCGACTGAGGGGACCTGGGAATGAGCAGTTCTTC; CDR3 protein: CASSYRLRGPGNEQFF
clone size: NA; V gene: TRBV28; J gene: TRBJ1-2; D gene: NA; CDR3 length: 13; CDR3 DNA: TGTGCCAGCAGTTATGACAGAAACTATGGCTACACCTTC; CDR3 protein: CASSYDRNYGYTF
clone size: NA; V gene: TRBV6-2/TRBV6-3; J gene: TRBJ2-3; D gene: NA; CDR3 length: 20; CDR3 DNA: TGTGCCAGCAGTTCCTCTCGACAGACCCGTGAGGACCCGAGCACAGATACGCAGTATTTT; CDR3 protein: CASSSSRQTREDPSTDTQYF
clone size: few; V gene: TRBV15; J gene: TRBJ2-5; D gene: NA; CDR3 length: 11; CDR3 DNA: TGTGCCACCAGCAGGAAAGAGACCCAGTACTTC; CDR3 protein: CATSRKETQYF
clone size: NA; V gene: TRBV7-9; J gene: TRBJ1-1; D gene: TRBD1; CDR3 length: 15; CDR3 DNA: TGTGCCAGCAGCGTCGAAGGGGGCTATGGGATTGAAGCTTTCTTT; CDR3 protein: CASSVEGGYGIEAFF
clone size: NA; V gene: TRBV7-2; J gene: TRBJ2-7; D gene: TRBD2; CDR3 length: 15; CDR3 DNA: TGTGCCAGCAGCTTCGGGACTAGCGGGTCCTACGAGCAGTACTTC; CDR3 protein: CASSFGTSGSYEQYF
clone size: NA; V gene: TRBV7-8; J gene: TRBJ2-3; D gene: TRBD2; CDR3 length: 15; CDR3 DNA: TGTGCCAGCAGCTTAGTAGCGGGGAGCACAGATACGCAGTATTTT; CDR3 protein: CASSLVAGSTDTQYF
clone size: few; V gene: TRBV29-1; J gene: TRBJ2-4; D gene: NA; CDR3 length: 12; CDR3 DNA: TGCAGCGTTTCGTTAGCCAAAAACATTCAGTACTTC; CDR3 protein: CSVSLAKNIQYF
clone size: NA; V gene: TRBV18; J gene: TRBJ2-5; D gene: NA; CDR3 length: 16; CDR3 DNA: TGTGCCAGCTCATCCGACCGGGACGCCACATTAGAGACCCAGTACTTC; CDR3 protein: CASSSDRDATLETQYF
clone size: NA; V gene: TRBV4-3; J gene: TRBJ1-1; D gene: NA; CDR3 length: 13; CDR3 DNA: TGCGCCAGCAGGGCGGTGATGAACACTGAAGCTTTCTTT; CDR3 protein: CASRAVMNTEAFF
clone size: few; V gene: TRBV10-3; J gene: TRBJ1-1; D gene: NA; CDR3 length: 10; CDR3 DNA: TGTGCCGTCGGACAGTTCGAAGCTTTCTTT; CDR3 protein: CAVGQFEAFF
clone size: few; V gene: TRBV7-9; J gene: TRBJ2-3; D gene: NA; CDR3 length: 15; CDR3 DNA: TGTGCCAGCAGCCCACGATGGGGTTCCACAGATACGCAGTATTTT; CDR3 protein: CASSPRWGSTDTQYF
clone size: NA; V gene: TRBV7-9; J gene: TRBJ2-7; D gene: NA; CDR3 length: 11; CDR3 DNA: TGTGCCAGCGGGCAGGCCTACGAGCAGTACTTC; CDR3 protein: CASGQAYEQYF
clone size: many; V gene: TRBV6-5; J gene: TRBJ2-7; D gene: NA; CDR3 length: 15; CDR3 DNA: TGTGCCAGCAGTTACGGCGAAGGGGGAACCTACGAGCAGTACTTC; CDR3 protein: CASSYGEGGTYEQYF
clone size: many; V gene: TRBV7-2; J gene: TRBJ2-7; D gene: TRBD2; CDR3 length: 15; CDR3 DNA: TGTGCCAGCAGCCCAGGCCGACTAGCGGGGTACGAGCAGTACTTC; CDR3 protein: CASSPGRLAGYEQYF
clone size: NA; V gene: TRBV18; J gene: TRBJ1-1; D gene: TRBD1; CDR3 length: 15; CDR3 DNA: TGTGCCAGCTCACTCGGGACAGGGCCGAACACTGAAGCTTTCTTT; CDR3 protein: CASSLGTGPNTEAFF
clone size: NA; V gene: TRBV2; J gene: TRBJ2-3; D gene: NA; CDR3 length: 14; CDR3 DNA: TGTGCCAGCAGTGAGGTGGGGGCCACAGATACGCAGTATTTT; CDR3 protein: CASSEVGATDTQYF
clone size: few; V gene: TRBV4-2; J gene: TRBJ1-4; D gene: NA; CDR3 length: 16; CDR3 DNA: TGTGCCAGCAGCCAAGATACGTTGGGACGGGGTGAAAAACTGTTTTTT; CDR3 protein: CASSQDTLGRGEKLFF
clone size: NA; V gene: TRBV28; J gene: TRBJ1-4; D gene: TRBD1; CDR3 length: 14; CDR3 DNA: TGTGCCAGCGGGACAGGGGGGTTCAGTGAAAAACTGTTTTTT; CDR3 protein: CASGTGGFSEKLFF
clone size: NA; V gene: TRBV24-1; J gene: TRBJ1-1; D gene: NA; CDR3 length: 13; CDR3 DNA: TGTGCCACCAGTGATAGTCCAGACCCTGAAGCTTTCTTT; CDR3 protein: CATSDSPDPEAFF
clone size: many; V gene: TRBV12-3/TRBV12-4; J gene: TRBJ1-3; D gene: TRBD1; CDR3 length: 18; CDR3 DNA: TGTGCCAGCAGGGCCGGGACAGGGGTCCTTTCGGGTGGAAACACCATATATTTT; CDR3 protein: CASRAGTGVLSGGNTIYF
clone size: many; V gene: TRBV7-2; J gene: TRBJ1-5; D gene: TRBD1; CDR3 length: 15; CDR3 DNA: TGTGCCAGCAGCTTAGGACAGGGGGATCGTCAGCCCCAGCATTTT; CDR3 protein: CASSLGQGDRQPQHF
clone size: NA; V gene: TRBV7-6; J gene: TRBJ1-5; D gene: NA; CDR3 length: 14; CDR3 DNA: TGTGCCAGCAGCTTGTCAGGGAAGAATCAGCCCCAGCATTTT; CDR3 protein: CASSLSGKNQPQHF
clone size: few; V gene: TRBV12-3/TRBV12-4; J gene: TRBJ1-5; D gene: TRBD1; CDR3 length: 15; CDR3 DNA: TGTGCCAGCAGCCCAGGGGGGAGCCGCAATCAGCCCCAGCATTTT; CDR3 protein: CASSPGGSRNQPQHF
clone size: NA; V gene: TRBV7-2; J gene: TRBJ1-6; D gene: NA; CDR3 length: 17; CDR3 DNA: TGTGCCAGCAGCTTAGCTCCCATCGGGACAAATAATTCACCCCTCCACTTT; CDR3 protein: CASSLAPIGTNNSPLHF
clone size: NA; V gene: TRBV18; J gene: TRBJ2-5; D gene: TRBD1; CDR3 length: 14; CDR3 DNA: TGTGCCAGCTCCCTCGACAGGGGACAAGAGACCCAGTACTTC; CDR3 protein: CASSLDRGQETQYF
clone size: many; V gene: TRBV9; J gene: TRBJ1-2; D gene: NA; CDR3 length: 13; CDR3 DNA: TGTGCCAGCAGCCCATTAATCCATCCTGGCTACACCTTC; CDR3 protein: CASSPLIHPGYTF
clone size: many; V gene: TRBV7-9; J gene: TRBJ1-3; D gene: TRBD1; CDR3 length: 16; CDR3 DNA: TGTGCCAGCAGAAGGGACAGGGGAAACTCTGGAAACACCATATATTTT; CDR3 protein: CASRRDRGNSGNTIYF
clone size: many; V gene: TRBV20-1; J gene: TRBJ2-3; D gene: NA; CDR3 length: 16; CDR3 DNA: TGCAGTGCTCCCCGTGTGAGGGGAGGGGGAGCAGATACGCAGTATTTT; CDR3 protein: CSAPRVRGGGADTQYF
clone size: few; V gene: TRBV9; J gene: TRBJ2-7; D gene: NA; CDR3 length: 14; CDR3 DNA: TGTGCCAGCAGCGCAGGGGGGAGCTCCTACGAGCAGTACTTC; CDR3 protein: CASSAGGSSYEQYF
clone size: few; V gene: TRBV29-1; J gene: TRBJ2-7; D gene: TRBD1; CDR3 length: 15; CDR3 DNA: TGCAGCGTTGATGGTCCGGGACAGGGGTACGGGGAGCAGTACTTC; CDR3 protein: CSVDGPGQGYGEQYF
clone size: NA; V gene: TRBV5-4; J gene: TRBJ2-7; D gene: TRBD1; CDR3 length: 13; CDR3 DNA: TGTGCCAGCAGCCGGCGGACAGGAATCGAGCAGTACTTC; CDR3 protein: CASSRRTGIEQYF
clone size: NA; V gene: TRBV7-9; J gene: TRBJ2-3; D gene: TRBD2; CDR3 length: 16; CDR3 DNA: TGTGCCAGCAGCCGGAGCGGGGGCGCTGACACAGATACGCAGTATTTT; CDR3 protein: CASSRSGGADTDTQYF
clone size: NA; V gene: TRBV11-2; J gene: TRBJ2-3; D gene: NA; CDR3 length: 14; CDR3 DNA: TGTGCCAGCAGCTTAGACACTAGCCTAGATACGCAGTATTTT; CDR3 protein: CASSLDTSLDTQYF
clone size: few; V gene: TRBV29-1; J gene: TRBJ1-2; D gene: NA; CDR3 length: 11; CDR3 DNA: TGCAGCGCTAATGGGTATTATGGCTACACCTTC; CDR3 protein: CSANGYYGYTF
clone size: few; V gene: TRBV5-1; J gene: TRBJ2-7; D gene: NA; CDR3 length: 13; CDR3 DNA: TGCGCCAGCAGCTTAACAGGAGACTACGAGCAGTACTTC; CDR3 protein: CASSLTGDYEQYF
clone size: few; V gene: TRBV20-1; J gene: TRBJ2-1; D gene: TRBD2; CDR3 length: 14; CDR3 DNA: TGCAGTGCTAGGACGGGGGGGCCTCTGGATGAGCAGTTCTTC; CDR3 protein: CSARTGGPLDEQFF
clone size: few; V gene: TRBV7-8; J gene: TRBJ2-1; D gene: NA; CDR3 length: 16; CDR3 DNA: TGTGCCAGCAGCTTAAGGACCGGGGGCCCCGCTGGTGAGCAGTTCTTC; CDR3 protein: CASSLRTGGPAGEQFF
clone size: NA; V gene: TRBV20-1; J gene: TRBJ2-7; D gene: NA; CDR3 length: 13; CDR3 DNA: TGCAGTGCCCCTTTAGAAAGCTCCTACGAGCAGTACTTC; CDR3 protein: CSAPLESSYEQYF